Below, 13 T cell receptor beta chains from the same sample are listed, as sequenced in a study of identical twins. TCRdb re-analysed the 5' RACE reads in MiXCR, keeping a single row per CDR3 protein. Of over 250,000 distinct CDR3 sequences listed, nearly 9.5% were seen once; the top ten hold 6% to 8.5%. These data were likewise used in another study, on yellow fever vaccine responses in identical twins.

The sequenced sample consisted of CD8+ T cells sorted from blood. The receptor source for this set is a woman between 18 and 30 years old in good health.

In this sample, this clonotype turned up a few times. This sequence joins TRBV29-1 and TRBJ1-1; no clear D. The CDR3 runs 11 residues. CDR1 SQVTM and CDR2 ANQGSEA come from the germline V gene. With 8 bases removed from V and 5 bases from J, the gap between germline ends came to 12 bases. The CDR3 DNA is TGCAGCTGCACCGAGGAGACTGAAGCTTTCTTT. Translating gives CSCTEETEAFF.

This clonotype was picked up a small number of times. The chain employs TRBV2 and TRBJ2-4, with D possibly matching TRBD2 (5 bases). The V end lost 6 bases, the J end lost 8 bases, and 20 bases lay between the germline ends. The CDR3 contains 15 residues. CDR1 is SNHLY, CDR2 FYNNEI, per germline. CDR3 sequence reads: CASSPAEGEWDIQYF. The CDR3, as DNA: TGTGCCAGCAGCCCTGCTGAGGGAGAGTGGGACATTCAGTACTTC.

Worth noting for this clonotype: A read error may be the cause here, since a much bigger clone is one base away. CDR3: CASTHGQASSYELYF. In DNA form, the CDR3 reads TGTGCCAGCACCCATGGACAGGCGAGCTCCTACGAGCTGTACTTC. The rearrangement joins TRBV12-3 or TRBV12-4 to TRBJ2-7; 7 bases are a match to TRBD1. This CDR3 spans 15 amino acids.

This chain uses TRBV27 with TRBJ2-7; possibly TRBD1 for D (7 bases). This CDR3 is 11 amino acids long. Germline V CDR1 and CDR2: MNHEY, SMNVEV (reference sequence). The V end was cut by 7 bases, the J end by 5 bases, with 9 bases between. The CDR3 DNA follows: TGTGCCAGCACAGGGGGGCACGAGCAGTACTTC. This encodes CASTGGHEQYF.

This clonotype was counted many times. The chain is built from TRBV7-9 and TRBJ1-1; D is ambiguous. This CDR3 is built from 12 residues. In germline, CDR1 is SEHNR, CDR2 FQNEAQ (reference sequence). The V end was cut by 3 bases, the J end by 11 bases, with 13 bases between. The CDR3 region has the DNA TGTGCCAGCAGCTTGGGGATTGATCGGGCTTTCTTT. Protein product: CASSLGIDRAFF.

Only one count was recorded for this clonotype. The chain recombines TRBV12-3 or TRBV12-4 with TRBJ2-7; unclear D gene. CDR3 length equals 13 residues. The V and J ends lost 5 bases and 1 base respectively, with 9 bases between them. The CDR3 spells CASSHSLSYEQYF. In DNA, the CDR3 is TGTGCCAGCAGTCACTCTCTGTCCTACGAGCAGTACTTC.

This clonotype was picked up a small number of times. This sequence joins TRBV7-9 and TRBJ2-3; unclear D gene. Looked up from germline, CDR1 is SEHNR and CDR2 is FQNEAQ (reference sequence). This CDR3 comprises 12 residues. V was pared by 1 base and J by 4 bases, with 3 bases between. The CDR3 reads CASSLESDTQYF. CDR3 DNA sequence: TGTGCCAGCAGCTTAGAGTCAGATACGCAGTATTTT.

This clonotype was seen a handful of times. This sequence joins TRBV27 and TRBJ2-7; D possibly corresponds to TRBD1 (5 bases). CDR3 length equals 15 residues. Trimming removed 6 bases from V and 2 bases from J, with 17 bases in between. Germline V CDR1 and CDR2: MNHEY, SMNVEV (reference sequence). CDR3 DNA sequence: TGTGCCAGCAGCTCCCCGGCGCAGGGAACCTACGAGCAGTACTTC. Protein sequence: CASSSPAQGTYEQYF.

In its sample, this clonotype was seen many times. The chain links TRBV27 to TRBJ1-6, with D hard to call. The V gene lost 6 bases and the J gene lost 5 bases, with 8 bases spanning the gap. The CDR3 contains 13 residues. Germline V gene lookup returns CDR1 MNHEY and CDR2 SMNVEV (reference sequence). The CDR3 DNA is TGTGCCAGCAGCCTCGGGAATAATTCACCCCTCCACTTT. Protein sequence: CASSLGNNSPLHF.

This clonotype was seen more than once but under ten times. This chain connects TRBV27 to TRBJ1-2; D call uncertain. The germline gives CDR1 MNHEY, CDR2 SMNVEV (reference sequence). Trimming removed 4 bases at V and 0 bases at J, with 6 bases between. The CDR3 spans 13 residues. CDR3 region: CASSYGPNYGYTF. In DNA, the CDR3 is TGTGCCAGCAGTTACGGTCCTAACTATGGCTACACCTTC.

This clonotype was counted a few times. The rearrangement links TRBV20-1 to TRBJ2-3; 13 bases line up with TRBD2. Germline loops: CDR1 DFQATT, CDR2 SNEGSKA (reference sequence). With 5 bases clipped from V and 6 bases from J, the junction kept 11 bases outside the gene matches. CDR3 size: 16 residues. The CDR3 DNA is TGCAGTGCTCCTGACGGACTAGCGGGGGCCTTGGATACGCAGTATTTT. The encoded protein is CSAPDGLAGALDTQYF.

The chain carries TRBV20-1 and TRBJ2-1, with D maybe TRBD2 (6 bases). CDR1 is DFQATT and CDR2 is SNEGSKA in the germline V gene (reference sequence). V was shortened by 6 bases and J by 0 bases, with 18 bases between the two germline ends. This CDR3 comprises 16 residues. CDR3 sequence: CSAPEGVRSSYNEQFF. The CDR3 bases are TGCAGTGCCCCGGAGGGAGTGCGAAGCTCCTACAATGAGCAGTTCTTC.

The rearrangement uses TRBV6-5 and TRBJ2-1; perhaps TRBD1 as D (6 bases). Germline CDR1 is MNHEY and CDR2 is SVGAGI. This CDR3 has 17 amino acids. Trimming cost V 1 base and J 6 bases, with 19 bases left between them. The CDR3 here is CASSYYRTGRLSNEQFF. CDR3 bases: TGTGCCAGCAGTTACTACCGAACAGGGCGTCTCTCCAATGAGCAGTTCTTC.